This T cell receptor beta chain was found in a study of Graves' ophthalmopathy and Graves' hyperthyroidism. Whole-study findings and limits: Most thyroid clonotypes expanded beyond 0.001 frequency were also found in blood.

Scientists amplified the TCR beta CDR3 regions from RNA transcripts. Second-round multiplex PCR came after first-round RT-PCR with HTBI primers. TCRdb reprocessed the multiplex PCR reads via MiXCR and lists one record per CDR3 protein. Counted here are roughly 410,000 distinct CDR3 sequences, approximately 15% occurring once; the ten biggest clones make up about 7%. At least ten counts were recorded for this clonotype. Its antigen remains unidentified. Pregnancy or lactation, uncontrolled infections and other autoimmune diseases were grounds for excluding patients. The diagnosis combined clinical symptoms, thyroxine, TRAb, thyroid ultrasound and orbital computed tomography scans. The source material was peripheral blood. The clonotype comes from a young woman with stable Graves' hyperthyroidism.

CDR3 region: CASSVGSWQPQHF. CDR3 DNA: TGTGCCAGCAGCGTAGGTTCGTGGCAGCCCCAGCATTTT. The gene calls are TRBV9 and TRBJ1-5, with D unresolved. Trimming stripped 0 bases from V and 7 bases from J, with 8 bases between. The length of the CDR3 is 13 residues. The germline CDR1 and CDR2 sequences are SGDLS and YYNGEE.